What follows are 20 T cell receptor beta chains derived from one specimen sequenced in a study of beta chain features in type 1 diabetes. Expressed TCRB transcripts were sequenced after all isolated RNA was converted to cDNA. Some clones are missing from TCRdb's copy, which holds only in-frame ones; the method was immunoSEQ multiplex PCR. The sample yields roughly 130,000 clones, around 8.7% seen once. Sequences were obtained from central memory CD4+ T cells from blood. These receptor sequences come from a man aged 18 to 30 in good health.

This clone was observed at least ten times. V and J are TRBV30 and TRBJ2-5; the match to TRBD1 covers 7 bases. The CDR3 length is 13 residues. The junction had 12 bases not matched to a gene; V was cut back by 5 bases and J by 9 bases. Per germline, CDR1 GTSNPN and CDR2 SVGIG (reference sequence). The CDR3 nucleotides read TGTGCCTGGGGACAGGACGTCGCAGGTTCCCAGTACTTC. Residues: CAWGQDVAGSQYF.

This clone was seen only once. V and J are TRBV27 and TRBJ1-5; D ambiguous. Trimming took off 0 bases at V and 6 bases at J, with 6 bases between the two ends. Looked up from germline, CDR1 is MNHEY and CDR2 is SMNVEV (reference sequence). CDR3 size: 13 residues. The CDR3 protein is CASSLSPSQPQHF. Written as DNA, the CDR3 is TGTGCCAGCAGTTTATCTCCGAGTCAGCCCCAGCATTTT.

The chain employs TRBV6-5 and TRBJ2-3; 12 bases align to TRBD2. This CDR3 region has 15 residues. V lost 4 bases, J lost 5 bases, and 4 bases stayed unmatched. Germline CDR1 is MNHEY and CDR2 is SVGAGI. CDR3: CASSSSGGAQDTQYF. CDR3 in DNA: TGTGCCAGCAGTTCTAGCGGGGGGGCTCAAGATACGCAGTATTTT.

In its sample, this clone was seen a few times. CDR3 sequence: CASTSKTSGSTDTQYF. The CDR3 DNA follows: TGTGCCAGTACCTCAAAAACTAGCGGGAGCACAGATACGCAGTATTTT. V usage is TRBV19 and J usage is TRBJ2-3; 9 nucleotides align to TRBD2. The V segment lost 7 bases and the J segment 0 bases; nucleotides outside the gene matches: 8. The CDR3 sequence is 16 residues long. The V gene's germline CDR1 is LNHDA and CDR2 SQIVND (reference sequence).

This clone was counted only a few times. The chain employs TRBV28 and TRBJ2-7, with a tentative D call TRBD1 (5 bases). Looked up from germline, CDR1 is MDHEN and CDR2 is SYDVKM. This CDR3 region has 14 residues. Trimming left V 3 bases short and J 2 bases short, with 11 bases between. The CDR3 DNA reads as TGTGCCAGCAGTTTTTTTGCAGGGACCTACGAGCAGTACTTC. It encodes CASSFFAGTYEQYF.

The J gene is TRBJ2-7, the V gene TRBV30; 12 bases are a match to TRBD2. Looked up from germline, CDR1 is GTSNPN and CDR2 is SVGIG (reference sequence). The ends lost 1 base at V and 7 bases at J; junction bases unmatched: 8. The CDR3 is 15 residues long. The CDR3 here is CAWSGVTSGGREQYF. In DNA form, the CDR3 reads TGTGCCTGGAGTGGCGTGACTAGCGGGGGTAGAGAGCAGTACTTC.

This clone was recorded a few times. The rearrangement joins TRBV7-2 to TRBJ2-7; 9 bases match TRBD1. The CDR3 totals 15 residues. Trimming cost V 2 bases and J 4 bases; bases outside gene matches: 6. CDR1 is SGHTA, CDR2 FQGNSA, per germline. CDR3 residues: CASSLRGTGRYEQYF. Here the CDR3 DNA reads TGTGCCAGCAGCTTAAGAGGGACAGGGAGATACGAGCAGTACTTC.

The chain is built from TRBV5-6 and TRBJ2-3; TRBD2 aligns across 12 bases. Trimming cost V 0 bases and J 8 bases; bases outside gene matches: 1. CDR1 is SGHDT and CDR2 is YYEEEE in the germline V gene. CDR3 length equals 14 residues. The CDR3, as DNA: TGTGCCAGCAGCTTGGGGACTAGCGGGGTTACGCAGTATTTT. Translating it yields CASSLGTSGVTQYF.

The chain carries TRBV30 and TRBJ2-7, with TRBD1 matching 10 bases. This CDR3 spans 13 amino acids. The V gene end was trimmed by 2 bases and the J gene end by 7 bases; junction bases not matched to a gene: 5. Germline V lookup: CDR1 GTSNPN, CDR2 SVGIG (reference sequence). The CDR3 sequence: CAWSRQGAGEQYF. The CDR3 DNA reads TGTGCCTGGAGTAGACAGGGGGCGGGTGAGCAGTACTTC.

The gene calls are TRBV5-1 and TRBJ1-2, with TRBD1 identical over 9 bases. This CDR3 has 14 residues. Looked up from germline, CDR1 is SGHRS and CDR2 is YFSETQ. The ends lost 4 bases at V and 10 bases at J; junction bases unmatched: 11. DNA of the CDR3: TGCGCCAGCAGCCGGGGACAGGGCACAATGGACTACACCTTC. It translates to CASSRGQGTMDYTF.

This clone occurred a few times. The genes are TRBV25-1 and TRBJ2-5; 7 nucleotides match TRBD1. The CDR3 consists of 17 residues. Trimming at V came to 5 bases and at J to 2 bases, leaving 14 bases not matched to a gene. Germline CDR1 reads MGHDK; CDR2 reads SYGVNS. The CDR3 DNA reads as TGTGCCAGCAGTCCAGAAAATCGACAGGGTGGGCAAGAGACCCAGTACTTC. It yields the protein CASSPENRQGGQETQYF.

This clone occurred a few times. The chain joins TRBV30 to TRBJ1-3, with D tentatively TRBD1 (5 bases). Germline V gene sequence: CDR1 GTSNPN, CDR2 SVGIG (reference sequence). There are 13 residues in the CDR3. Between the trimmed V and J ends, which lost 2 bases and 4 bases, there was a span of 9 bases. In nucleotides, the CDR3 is TGTGCCTGGAGTCCGGGGGTCGGAAACACCATATATTTT. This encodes CAWSPGVGNTIYF.

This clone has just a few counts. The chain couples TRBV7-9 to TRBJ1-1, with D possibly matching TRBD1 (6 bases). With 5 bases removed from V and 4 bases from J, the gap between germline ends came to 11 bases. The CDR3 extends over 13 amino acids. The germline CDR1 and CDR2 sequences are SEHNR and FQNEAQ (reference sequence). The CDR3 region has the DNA TGTGCCAGCAGCCGAGACAGGAGCACTGAAGCTTTCTTT. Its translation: CASSRDRSTEAFF.

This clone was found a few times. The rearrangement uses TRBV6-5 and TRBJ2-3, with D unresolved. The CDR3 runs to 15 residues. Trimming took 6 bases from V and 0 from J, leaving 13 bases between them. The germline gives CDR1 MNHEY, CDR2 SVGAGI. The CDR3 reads CASSLNPFSTDTQYF. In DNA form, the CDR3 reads TGTGCCAGCAGCCTAAACCCATTTAGCACAGATACGCAGTATTTT.

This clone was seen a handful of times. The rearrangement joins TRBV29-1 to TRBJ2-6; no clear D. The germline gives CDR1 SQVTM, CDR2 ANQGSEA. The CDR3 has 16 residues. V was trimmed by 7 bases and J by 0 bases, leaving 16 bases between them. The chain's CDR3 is CSALSEFYSGANVLTF. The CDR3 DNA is TGCAGCGCCCTCAGCGAGTTTTACTCTGGGGCCAACGTCCTGACTTTC.

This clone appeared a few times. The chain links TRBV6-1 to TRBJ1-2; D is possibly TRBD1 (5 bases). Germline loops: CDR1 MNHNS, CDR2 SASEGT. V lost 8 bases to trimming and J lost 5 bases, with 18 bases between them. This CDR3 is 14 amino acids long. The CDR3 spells CASLPGNSGYGYTF. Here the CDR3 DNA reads TGTGCCAGCCTGCCAGGGAACTCTGGATATGGCTACACCTTC.

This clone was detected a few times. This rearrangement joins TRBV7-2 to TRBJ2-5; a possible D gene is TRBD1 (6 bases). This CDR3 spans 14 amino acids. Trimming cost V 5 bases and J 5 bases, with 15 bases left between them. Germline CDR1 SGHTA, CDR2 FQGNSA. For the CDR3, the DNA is TGTGCCAGCAGCGCAGGGGACCCAAGGGAGACCCAGTACTTC. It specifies CASSAGDPRETQYF. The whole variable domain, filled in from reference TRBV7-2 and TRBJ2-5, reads GAGVSQSPSNKVTEKGKDVELRCDPISGHTALYWYRQSLGQGLEFLIYFQGNSAPDKSGLPSDRFSAERTGGSVSTLTIQRTQQEDSAVYLCASSAGDPRETQYFGPGTRLLVL.

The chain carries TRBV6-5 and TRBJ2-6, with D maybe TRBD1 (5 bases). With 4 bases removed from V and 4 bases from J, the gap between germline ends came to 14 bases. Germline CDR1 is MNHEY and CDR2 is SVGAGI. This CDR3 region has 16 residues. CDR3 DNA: TGTGCCAGCAGTTCGACTCAGGGAACCGGGGCCAACGTCCTGACTTTC. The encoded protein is CASSSTQGTGANVLTF.

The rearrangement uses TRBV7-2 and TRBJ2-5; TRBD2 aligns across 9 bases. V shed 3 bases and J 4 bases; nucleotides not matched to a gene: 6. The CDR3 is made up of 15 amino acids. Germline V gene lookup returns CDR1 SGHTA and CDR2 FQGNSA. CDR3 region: CASSFGGGGGETQYF. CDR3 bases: TGTGCCAGCAGCTTTGGAGGCGGGGGGGGAGAGACCCAGTACTTC. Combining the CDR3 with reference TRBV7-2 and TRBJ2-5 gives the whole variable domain GAGVSQSPSNKVTEKGKDVELRCDPISGHTALYWYRQSLGQGLEFLIYFQGNSAPDKSGLPSDRFSAERTGGSVSTLTIQRTQQEDSAVYLCASSFGGGGGETQYFGPGTRLLVL.

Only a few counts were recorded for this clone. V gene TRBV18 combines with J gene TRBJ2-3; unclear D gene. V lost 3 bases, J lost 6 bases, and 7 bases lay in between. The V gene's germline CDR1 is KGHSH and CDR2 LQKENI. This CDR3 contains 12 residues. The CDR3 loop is CASSPKEDTQYF. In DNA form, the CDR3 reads TGTGCCAGCTCACCTAAGGAGGATACGCAGTATTTT. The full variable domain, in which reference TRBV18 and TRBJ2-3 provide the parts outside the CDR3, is NAGVMQNPRHLVRRRGQEARLRCSPMKGHSHVYWYRQLPEEGLKFMVYLQKENIIDESGMPKERFSAEFPKEGPSILRIQQVVRGDSAAYFCASSPKEDTQYFGPGTRLTVL.